The following is a T cell receptor (beta chain) sequence with its context. Its antigen is as yet unknown. The V gene end was trimmed by 2 bases and the J gene end by 7 bases; junction bases not matched to a gene: 8. Germline CDR1 and CDR2: SGHNT and YENEEA. The CDR3 spans 15 residues. The study ran its PCR with 60 Vbeta and 13 Jbeta primers. The protocol was immunoSEQ multiplex PCR, while the TCRdb copy is restricted to in-frame clones and leaves out a portion. Seen here are hundreds of thousands of clones, around 79% observed once, and the top ten hold more than 1.5%. The record originates from a study of cytomegalovirus exposure and HLA in healthy donors. Overall study context: Earlier results showed approximately 120 million unique TCR beta sequences derived from roughly 180 million T cells. Study results and caveats: Accurate prediction of HLA-A and HLA-B alleles (for most subjects) was reportedly achieved from TCR beta sequences.

V usage is TRBV11-3 and J usage is TRBJ2-1; 7 bases align to TRBD1. This receptor was identified in a man between 18 and 35 years old in good health and CMV-seronegative. Material for sequencing was PBMCs. CDR3 bases: TGTGCCAGCAGCTTAATGCCGACAGGGAATAATGAGCAGTTCTTC. Its translation is CASSLMPTGNNEQFF.